Below are 18 T cell receptor beta chains sequenced from a single sample in a study of graft-versus-host responses after intestinal transplantation. Only in-frame clones appear in the TCRdb table, and some are missing; sequencing was by immunoSEQ multiplex PCR. The sample records over 85,000 clones, approximately 94% being singletons. These receptors' antigens are unknown. The specimen comprised unstimulated CD4+ T cells sorted from spleen or lymph node cells, sampled before transplant. The receptors were gathered from a human donor who was the organ donor for an intestinal transplant.

The V and J genes are TRBV9 and TRBJ2-1; 7 nucleotides match TRBD2. From germline, CDR1 is SGDLS and CDR2 YYNGEE. V was clipped by 1 base and J by 4 bases; unmatched bases: 17. The CDR3 spans 19 residues. CDR3 DNA sequence: TGTGCCAGCAGCGTAAAAGGACTAGAGGCATCCTATAAGTACAATGAGCAGTTCTTC. Protein: CASSVKGLEASYKYNEQFF.

The genes are TRBV9 and TRBJ2-7; 8 nucleotides line up with TRBD1. Trimming removed 2 bases from V and 4 bases from J; junction bases left unmatched: 8. The germline V gene encodes CDR1 SGDLS and CDR2 YYNGEE. CDR3 length: 15 residues. The CDR3 is CASSVSVDRVYEQYF. In nucleotides, the CDR3 is TGTGCCAGCAGCGTTTCCGTGGACAGGGTGTACGAGCAGTACTTC.

The chain links TRBV4-2 to TRBJ1-1; D not certain. This CDR3 is built from 14 residues. Germline values: CDR1 LGHNA, CDR2 YNFKEQ. V was clipped by 1 base and J by 1 base, with 7 bases between them. The chain's CDR3 is CASSQGPTNTEAFF. The CDR3 DNA follows: TGTGCCAGCAGCCAAGGACCGACGAACACTGAAGCTTTCTTT.

The J gene is TRBJ2-2, the V gene TRBV5-4; TRBD1 might be the D (5 bases). The CDR3 is made up of 15 amino acids. The V end lost 3 bases, the J end lost 1 base, and 10 bases lay between the germline ends. The V gene's germline CDR1 is SGHNT and CDR2 YYREEE (reference sequence). The CDR3 spells CASSSPRVNTGELFF. The CDR3 nucleotides read TGTGCCAGCAGCTCCCCCAGGGTGAACACCGGGGAGCTGTTTTTT.

The count of this clone is one. This chain joins TRBV7-2 and TRBJ2-7; no clear D gene. The V and J ends lost 5 bases and 3 bases respectively, with 14 bases between them. The CDR3 loop spans 14 amino acids. CDR1 is SGHTA and CDR2 is FQGNSA in the germline V gene. CDR3 nucleotides: TGTGCCAGCAGCGCGCTATGGCTTGGCTACGAGCAGTACTTC. Translation gives CASSALWLGYEQYF. The whole variable domain, remainder taken from reference TRBV7-2 and TRBJ2-7, is GAGVSQSPSNKVTEKGKDVELRCDPISGHTALYWYRQSLGQGLEFLIYFQGNSAPDKSGLPSDRFSAERTGGSVSTLTIQRTQQEDSAVYLCASSALWLGYEQYFGPGTRLTVT.

The gene calls are TRBV7-2 and TRBJ2-1; a possible D gene is TRBD2 (5 bases). The germline gives CDR1 SGHTA, CDR2 FQGNSA. The CDR3 spans 13 residues. V was clipped by 3 bases and J by 10 bases, with 13 bases between them. CDR3 residues: CASSFSFPGEQFF. As DNA, the CDR3 is TGTGCCAGCAGCTTTTCATTCCCGGGAGAGCAGTTCTTC.

The chain links TRBV5-1 to TRBJ2-5, with a possible D match to TRBD1 (7 bases). The CDR3 sequence is 14 residues long. Germline V gives CDR1 SGHRS, CDR2 YFSETQ. V was pared by 5 bases and J by 2 bases, with 13 bases between. The DNA of the CDR3 is TGCGCCAGCAGACCGGAGGGGGCTCAAGAGACCCAGTACTTC. The encoded protein is CASRPEGAQETQYF.

This chain connects TRBV9 to TRBJ2-2; 8 bases line up with TRBD2. J lost 5 bases, V lost 2 bases, and 2 bases had no gene match. The CDR3 sequence is 14 residues long. CDR1 is SGDLS and CDR2 is YYNGEE in the germline V gene. For the CDR3, the DNA is TGTGCCAGCAGCGTGGGACTAGTAACCGGGGAGCTGTTTTTT. Its protein product is CASSVGLVTGELFF.

The chain has TRBV6-5 and TRBJ1-2, with D unclear. The germline CDR1 and CDR2 sequences are MNHEY and SVGAGI. V was cut by 7 bases and J by 4 bases, with 10 bases left in between. The CDR3 contains 12 residues. CDR3 sequence: CASTTRGYGYTF. CDR3 in DNA: TGTGCCAGCACGACTCGCGGCTATGGCTACACCTTC.

This sequence joins TRBV10-3 and TRBJ1-1; perhaps TRBD1 as D (5 bases). This CDR3 region has 15 residues. CDR1 ENHRY and CDR2 SYGVKD come from the germline V gene. The V end was cut by 4 bases, the J end by 4 bases, with 16 bases between. The CDR3 region has the DNA TGTGCCATCAGTGCGGCAGGGCATATATCCACTGAAGCTTTCTTT. It translates to CAISAAGHISTEAFF.

The J gene is TRBJ1-4, the V gene TRBV6-9; TRBD1 is a possible D gene (5 bases). Germline V gene lookup returns CDR1 MNHGY and CDR2 SVAAGI. The CDR3 has 14 residues. V was shortened by 6 bases and J by 7 bases, with 15 bases between the two germline ends. The CDR3 nucleotides are TGTGCCAGCAGGGGACTGCAGCATATTGAAAAACTGTTTTTT. Amino acid sequence: CASRGLQHIEKLFF.

On this clone itself: Additional DNA sequences in this sample encode the identical CDR3. J is TRBJ1-1 and V is TRBV6-6; 7 nucleotides align to TRBD1. Germline V gene lookup returns CDR1 MNHNY and CDR2 SVGAGI (reference sequence). V gave up 4 bases and J gave up 1 base; unmatched junction bases: 6. CDR3 length: 15 residues. CDR3: CASSSRDRENTEAFF. For the CDR3, the DNA is TGTGCCAGCAGTTCTCGGGACAGAGAGAACACTGAAGCTTTCTTT.

This chain links TRBV19 with TRBJ1-4; 7 bases match TRBD1. CDR3 length: 13 amino acids. J was trimmed by 5 bases and V by 10 bases; bases with no gene match: 7. The germline gives CDR1 LNHDA, CDR2 SQIVND (reference sequence). CDR3 in amino acids: CATTGQLNEKLFF. The CDR3 DNA sequence: TGTGCCACTACGGGACAGCTCAATGAAAAACTGTTTTTT.

This clone was observed a handful of times. The chain recombines TRBV6-5 with TRBJ1-4; D not certain. Per the germline V gene, CDR1 is MNHEY and CDR2 is SVGAGI. V was cut by 4 bases and J by 5 bases, with 8 bases left in between. This CDR3 contains 13 residues. In nucleotides, the CDR3 is TGTGCCAGCAGTTCGTGGCGAAATGAAAAACTGTTTTTT. The encoded protein is CASSSWRNEKLFF.

CDR3 DNA: TGTGCCAGCAGGCCCGGGGGATCCAGCTATGGCTACACCTTC. Its translation: CASRPGGSSYGYTF. The chain uses TRBV28 and TRBJ1-2; D perhaps matches TRBD1 (5 bases). The V end was cut by 6 bases, the J end by 4 bases, with 15 bases between. The CDR3 sequence is 14 residues long. Germline CDR1 is MDHEN and CDR2 is SYDVKM.

This chain links TRBV6-6 with TRBJ2-4; 7 bases agree with TRBD1. This CDR3 spans 13 amino acids. Germline values: CDR1 MNHNY, CDR2 SVGAGI (reference sequence). V was pared by 6 bases and J by 9 bases, with 8 bases of the junction left unmatched. The CDR3 is CASSRAGGFIQYF. In DNA, the CDR3 is TGTGCCAGCAGCCGAGCAGGGGGTTTCATTCAGTACTTC.

This chain links TRBV28 with TRBJ1-2; D ambiguous. V dropped 7 bases and J dropped 7 bases, with 19 bases sitting between them. The germline CDR1 and CDR2 sequences are MDHEN and SYDVKM. The CDR3 length is 14 residues. The CDR3 sequence: CASKAQNLFFGYTF. CDR3 DNA sequence: TGTGCCAGCAAAGCGCAAAATCTGTTCTTTGGCTACACCTTC.

The chain combines TRBV2 with TRBJ2-3; TRBD1 might be the D (5 bases). V was cut by 7 bases and J by 7 bases, with 15 bases left in between. Germline V gene data show CDR1 as SNHLY and CDR2 as FYNNEI. CDR3 length: 13 residues. In DNA form, the CDR3 reads TGTGCCAGCACCGCCGGAAAGGGGAATACGCAGTATTTT. Its protein is CASTAGKGNTQYF. The full variable domain, in which reference TRBV2 and TRBJ2-3 provide the parts outside the CDR3, is EPEVTQTPSHQVTQMGQEVILRCVPISNHLYFYWYRQILGQKVEFLVSFYNNEISEKSEIFDDQFSVERPDGSNFTLKIRSTKLEDSAMYFCASTAGKGNTQYFGPGTRLTVL.